Listed here is a single TCR beta chain. This record belongs to a study of T cells in tuberculosis. Study-wide background: IGRA-negative adolescents, IGRA-positive adolescents with latent tuberculosis and adults with active tuberculosis formed this South African cohort.

With 4 bases clipped from V and 1 base from J, the junction kept 1 base outside the gene matches. CDR1 is SGDLS, CDR2 YYNGEE, per germline. The CDR3 sequence is 13 residues long. TCRdb's table, derived via immunoSEQ multiplex PCR, lists solely in-frame clones and lacks some. The repertoire includes fewer than 55,000 clones, about 95% of them detected once, and over 1.1% sits in the top ten. This sample's time point: new active TB diagnosis, blood taken before or within 7 days of starting treatment. HIV-seronegative South African adults aged 18 years or older had newly diagnosed active tuberculosis. Each donor contributed around 100,000 T cells on average, unsorted.

The receptor comes from an adult with tuberculosis. The sequencing used PBMCs, collected at tuberculosis diagnosis. The rearrangement links TRBV9 to TRBJ1-1; TRBD1 aligns across 7 bases. This CDR3 reads CASSRGPNTEAFF. As DNA, the CDR3 is TGTGCCAGCAGCAGGGGGCCGAACACTGAAGCTTTCTTT.